This section outlines one T cell receptor (beta chain) sequence together with its context. The entry originates in a study of a mutant IDH1 vaccine in newly diagnosed glioma. J was trimmed by 0 bases and V by 5 bases; bases with no gene match: 8. CDR3 length equals 17 residues. The germline CDR1 and CDR2 sequences are SEHNR and FQNEAQ (reference sequence). Assay used: immunoSEQ multiplex PCR; TCRdb lists only in-frame clones, some missing. The profile shows 65,000 to 70,000 clones, approximately 86% of them singletons. Stated time point: baseline, week 1 (first vaccination visit). Treatment reported: pre-vaccination baseline after standard-of-care therapy.

Source: PBMCs, taken from a glioma patient treated with radiotherapy, temozolomide or both. The sequence came from a man between 25 and 39 years old with glioma. The gene calls are TRBV7-9 and TRBJ2-1; TRBD1 agrees at 9 bases. CDR3: CASSPRQGGRSYNEQFF. The DNA for the CDR3 is TGTGCCAGCAGCCCGAGACAGGGGGGACGCTCCTACAATGAGCAGTTCTTC.